This note documents a single T cell receptor beta chain sequence. Its specificity is not known. This sample was taken from a study of OX40 agonist ivuxolimab in advanced cancers. Study as a whole: Patients were 82.7% male with ages about 23 to 80, mean 60. Study conclusions and caveats: CD8+ T cells (on average) carried more expanded clones than CD4+ T cells.

The data were produced by immunoSEQ multiplex PCR, yet TCRdb's version contains in-frame clones alone and is incomplete. The sample holds about 73,000 clones, more than 80% seen once. The germline gives CDR1 SGHTA, CDR2 FQGNSA. The CDR3 runs to 15 residues. Trimming cost V 5 bases and J 2 bases; bases outside gene matches: 6. This sequence was found in an adult with an advanced solid tumor such as melanoma, head and neck, liver or kidney cancer. The chain couples TRBV7-2 to TRBJ2-1, with 7 bases aligning to TRBD1. The input for sequencing was CD4+ or CD8+ T cells sorted from blood, taken in a trial of the OX40 agonist ivuxolimab. The CDR3 DNA reads as TGTGCCAGCAGCAAGGGGGCGATGGCCTACAATGAGCAGTTCTTC. Translated, it gives CASSKGAMAYNEQFF.